The 9 T cell receptor beta chains below were found in one sample sequenced in a study of blood T cell repertoires in COVID-19 (TCRdb year 2020). The method behind the library was the immunoSEQ multiplex PCR assay. The table was pulled from immuneACCESS by TCRdb, which kept in-frame rearrangements only. Such tables lose some clones; where checked, under half of the loss comes from unresolved V genes, and the rest has no known cause. The sample has around 120,000 clones on record, less than 80% of them singletons. The ten biggest clones cover around 2.5% of the sample. Sequenced sample: peripheral blood. These receptors were collected from a middle-aged man with acute or convalescent COVID-19.

The V and J genes are TRBV6-5 and TRBJ1-3; D is unresolved. The CDR3 totals 14 residues. Trimming left V 6 bases short and J 0 bases short, with 9 bases between. Germline values: CDR1 MNHEY, CDR2 SVGAGI. CDR3 protein: CASSRRSSGNTIYF. Here the CDR3 DNA reads TGTGCCAGCAGCCGACGGAGCTCTGGAAACACCATATATTTT.

This sequence joins TRBV24-1 and TRBJ2-2; 8 nucleotides agree with TRBD2. CDR3 length: 18 residues. V lost 0 bases, J lost 5 bases, and 10 bases stayed unmatched. The germline CDR1 and CDR2 sequences are KGHDR and SFDVKD. The CDR3 DNA is TGTGCCACCAGTGATTTGCACTCGGCGGGAGGTCGGACCGGGGAGCTGTTTTTT. It translates to CATSDLHSAGGRTGELFF.

J is TRBJ2-1 and V is TRBV7-9, with 11 bases that match TRBD2. Germline V gene sequence: CDR1 SEHNR, CDR2 FQNEAQ (reference sequence). The CDR3 totals 16 residues. V shed 6 bases, J shed 1 base, and the junction held 5 bases outside the gene matches. CDR3 residues: CASSIAGGVSYNEQFF. For the CDR3, the DNA is TGTGCCAGCAGTATAGCGGGAGGGGTTTCCTACAATGAGCAGTTCTTC.

The rearrangement links TRBV5-1 to TRBJ1-1; possible D gene TRBD1, 6 bases. V gave up 0 bases and J gave up 4 bases, with 7 bases separating them. Germline CDR1 is SGHRS and CDR2 is YFSETQ. The CDR3 sequence is 13 residues long. For the CDR3, the DNA is TGCGCCAGCAGCTTGGACAGGGTCACTGAAGCTTTCTTT. Its protein product is CASSLDRVTEAFF.

About this clone itself: Other DNA sequences within the sample encode an identical CDR3. This sequence joins TRBV9 and TRBJ2-7; D may be TRBD1 (7 bases). Germline CDR1 and CDR2: SGDLS and YYNGEE. Trimming took off 4 bases at V and 0 bases at J, with 11 bases between the two ends. This CDR3 is built from 14 residues. CDR3 in DNA: TGTGCCAGCAGCCCAGGGGGGAGCTCCTACGAGCAGTACTTC. Translating gives CASSPGGSSYEQYF. The full variable domain, with the rest looked up from reference TRBV9 and TRBJ2-7, is DSGVTQTPKHLITATGQRVTLRCSPRSGDLSVYWYQQSLDQGLQFLIQYYNGEERAKGNILERFSAQQFPDLHSELNLSSLELGDSALYFCASSPGGSSYEQYFGPGTRLTVT.

This chain connects TRBV6-6 to TRBJ1-3; D is perhaps TRBD1 (5 bases). The CDR3 has 14 amino acids. Germline V gives CDR1 MNHNY, CDR2 SVGAGI (reference sequence). The ends were cut back, 5 bases at V and 3 bases at J, with 11 bases in the middle. CDR3 residues: CASSRSGGGNTIYF. Written as DNA, the CDR3 is TGTGCCAGCAGTAGGTCGGGGGGTGGAAACACCATATATTTT.

This clone showed up just once. The chain combines TRBV4-1 with TRBJ1-2; TRBD1 is a possible D gene (6 bases). The CDR3 is 15 residues long. Germline V CDR1 and CDR2: MGHRA, YSYEKL. V was pared by 1 base and J by 4 bases, with 13 bases between. The CDR3 DNA follows: TGCGCCAGCAGCCAAGTAGGGGGACCGGCCTATGGCTACACCTTC. Its protein product is CASSQVGGPAYGYTF.

The chain combines TRBV6-4 with TRBJ2-6; possibly TRBD1 for D (6 bases). Germline assignment: CDR1 MRHNA and CDR2 SNTAGT. The length of the CDR3 is 16 residues. V gave up 0 bases and J gave up 0 bases, with 6 bases separating them. CDR3 residues: CASSDSDSSGANVLTF. CDR3 DNA: TGTGCCAGCAGTGACTCGGACAGCTCTGGGGCCAACGTCCTGACTTTC.

This clone appeared a few times. V gene TRBV6-6 combines with J gene TRBJ1-2; 7 bases are shared with TRBD1. CDR1 and CDR2 from the germline V gene are MNHNY and SVGAGI (reference sequence). This CDR3 has 15 residues. Losses at the gene ends were 6 bases for V and 2 bases for J; bases not matched to a gene: 9. Here the CDR3 reads CASRGGGRLNYGYTF. CDR3 sequence (DNA): TGTGCCAGCAGAGGGGGCGGACGGTTAAACTATGGCTACACCTTC.